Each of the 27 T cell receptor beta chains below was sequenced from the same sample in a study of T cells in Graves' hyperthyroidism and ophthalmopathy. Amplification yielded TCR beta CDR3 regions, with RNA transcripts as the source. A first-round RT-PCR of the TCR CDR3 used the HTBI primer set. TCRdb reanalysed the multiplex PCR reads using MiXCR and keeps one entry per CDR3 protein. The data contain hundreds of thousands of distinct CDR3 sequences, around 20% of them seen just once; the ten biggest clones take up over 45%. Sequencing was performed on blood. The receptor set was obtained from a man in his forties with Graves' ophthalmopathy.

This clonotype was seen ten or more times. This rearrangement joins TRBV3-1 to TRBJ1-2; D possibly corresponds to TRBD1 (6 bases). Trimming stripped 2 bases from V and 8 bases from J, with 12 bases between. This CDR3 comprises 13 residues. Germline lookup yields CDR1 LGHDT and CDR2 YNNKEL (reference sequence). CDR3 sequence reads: CASSQQGWRGYTF. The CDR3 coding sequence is TGTGCCAGCAGCCAACAGGGGTGGCGGGGCTACACCTTC.

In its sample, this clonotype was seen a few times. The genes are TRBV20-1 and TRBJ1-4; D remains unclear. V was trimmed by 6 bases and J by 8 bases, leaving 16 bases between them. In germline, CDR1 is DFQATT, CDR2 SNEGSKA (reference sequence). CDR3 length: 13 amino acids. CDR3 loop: CSAEGPTEEKLFF. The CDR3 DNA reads TGCAGTGCAGAAGGCCCCACGGAGGAAAAACTGTTTTTT.

The CDR3: CASSLAPSADEQFF. CDR3 sequence (DNA): TGTGCCAGCAGCTTAGCGCCAAGTGCTGATGAGCAGTTCTTC. The chain employs TRBV7-8 and TRBJ2-1; no clear D gene. The CDR3 length is 14 residues. The germline V gene encodes CDR1 SGHVS and CDR2 FQNEAQ. The V end lost 0 bases, the J end lost 8 bases, and 11 bases lay between the germline ends.

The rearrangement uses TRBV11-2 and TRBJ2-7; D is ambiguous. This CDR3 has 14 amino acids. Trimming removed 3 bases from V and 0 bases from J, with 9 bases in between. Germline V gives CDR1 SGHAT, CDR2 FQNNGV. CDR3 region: CASSFDTFSYEQYF. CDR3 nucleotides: TGTGCCAGCAGCTTCGACACCTTCTCCTACGAGCAGTACTTC.

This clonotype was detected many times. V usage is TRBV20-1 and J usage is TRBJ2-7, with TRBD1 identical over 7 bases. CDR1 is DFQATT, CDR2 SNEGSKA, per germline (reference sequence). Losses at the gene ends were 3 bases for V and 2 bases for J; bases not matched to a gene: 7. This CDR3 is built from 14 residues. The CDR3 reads CSARSRDRPYEQYF. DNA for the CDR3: TGCAGTGCTAGGTCCCGGGACAGACCCTACGAGCAGTACTTC.

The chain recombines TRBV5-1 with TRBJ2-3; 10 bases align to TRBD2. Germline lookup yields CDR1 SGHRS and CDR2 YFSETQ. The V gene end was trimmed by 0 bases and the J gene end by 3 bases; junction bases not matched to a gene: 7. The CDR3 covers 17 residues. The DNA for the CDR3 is TGCGCCAGCAGCTTGGCCCTAGCGGGAGTTATTACAGATACGCAGTATTTT. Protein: CASSLALAGVITDTQYF.

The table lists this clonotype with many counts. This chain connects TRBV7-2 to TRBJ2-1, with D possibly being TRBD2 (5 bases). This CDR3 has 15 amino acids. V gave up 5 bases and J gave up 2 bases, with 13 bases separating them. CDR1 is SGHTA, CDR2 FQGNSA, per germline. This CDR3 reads CASSRLSGTYNEQFF. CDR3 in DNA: TGTGCCAGCAGCCGGTTAAGCGGAACCTACAATGAGCAGTTCTTC.

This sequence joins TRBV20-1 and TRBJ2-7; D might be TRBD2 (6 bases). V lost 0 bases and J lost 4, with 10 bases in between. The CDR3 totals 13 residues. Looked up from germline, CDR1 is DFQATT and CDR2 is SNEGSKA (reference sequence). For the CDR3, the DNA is TGCAGTGCTAGAGAGGGGGGAGTGTACGAGCAGTACTTC. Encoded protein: CSAREGGVYEQYF.

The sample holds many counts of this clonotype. CDR3 nucleotides: TGTGCGCATACCCGGGGAGACACTGAAGCTTTCTTT. It specifies CAHTRGDTEAFF. The rearrangement joins TRBV30 to TRBJ1-1; D unclear. The length of the CDR3 is 12 residues. Germline V gene data show CDR1 as GTSNPN and CDR2 as SVGIG (reference sequence).

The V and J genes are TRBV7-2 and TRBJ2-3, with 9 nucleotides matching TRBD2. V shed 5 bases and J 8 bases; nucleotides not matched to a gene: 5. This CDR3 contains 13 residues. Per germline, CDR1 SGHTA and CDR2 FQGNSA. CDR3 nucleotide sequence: TGTGCCAGCAGCCAGCGGGGGGCCGGTACGCAGTATTTT. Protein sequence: CASSQRGAGTQYF.

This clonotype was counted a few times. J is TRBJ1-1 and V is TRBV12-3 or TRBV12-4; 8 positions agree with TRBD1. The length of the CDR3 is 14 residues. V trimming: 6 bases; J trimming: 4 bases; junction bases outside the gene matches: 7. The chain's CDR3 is CASRIRGLVTEAFF. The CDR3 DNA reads TGTGCCAGCAGAATCAGGGGGCTCGTCACTGAAGCTTTCTTT.

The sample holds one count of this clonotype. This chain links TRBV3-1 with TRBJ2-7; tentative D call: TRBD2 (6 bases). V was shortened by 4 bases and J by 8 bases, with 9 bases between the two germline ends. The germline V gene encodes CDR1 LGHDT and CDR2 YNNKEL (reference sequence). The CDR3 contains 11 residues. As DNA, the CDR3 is TGTGCCAGCAGCCGGGACTTAAAGCAGTACTTC. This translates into CASSRDLKQYF.

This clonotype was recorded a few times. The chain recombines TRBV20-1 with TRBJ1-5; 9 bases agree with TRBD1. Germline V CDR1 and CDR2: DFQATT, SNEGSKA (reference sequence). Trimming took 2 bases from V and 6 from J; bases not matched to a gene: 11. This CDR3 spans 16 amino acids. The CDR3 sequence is CSARPRHRGRGQPQHF. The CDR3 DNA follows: TGCAGTGCTAGACCGAGACACAGGGGGCGCGGTCAGCCCCAGCATTTT.

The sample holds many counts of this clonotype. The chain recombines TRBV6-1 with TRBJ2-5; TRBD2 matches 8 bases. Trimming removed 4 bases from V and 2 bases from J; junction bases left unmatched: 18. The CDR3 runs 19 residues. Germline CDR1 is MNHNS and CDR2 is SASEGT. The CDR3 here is CASSARGPLAGGEQETQYF. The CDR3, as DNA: TGTGCCAGCAGTGCCCGAGGCCCCCTTGCGGGGGGCGAACAAGAGACCCAGTACTTC.

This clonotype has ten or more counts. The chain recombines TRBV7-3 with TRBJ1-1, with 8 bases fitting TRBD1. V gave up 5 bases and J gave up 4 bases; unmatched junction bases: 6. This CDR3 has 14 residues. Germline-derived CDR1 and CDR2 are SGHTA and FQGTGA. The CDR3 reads CASSPRTGGTEAFF. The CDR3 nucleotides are TGTGCCAGCAGCCCACGTACAGGGGGCACTGAAGCTTTCTTT.

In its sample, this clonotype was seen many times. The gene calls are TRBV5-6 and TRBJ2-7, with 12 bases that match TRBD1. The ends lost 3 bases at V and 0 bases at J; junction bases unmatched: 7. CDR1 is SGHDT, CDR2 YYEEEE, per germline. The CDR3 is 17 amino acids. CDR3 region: CASSSTGTGGASYEQYF. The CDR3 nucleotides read TGTGCCAGCAGCTCGACCGGGACAGGGGGCGCCTCCTACGAGCAGTACTTC.

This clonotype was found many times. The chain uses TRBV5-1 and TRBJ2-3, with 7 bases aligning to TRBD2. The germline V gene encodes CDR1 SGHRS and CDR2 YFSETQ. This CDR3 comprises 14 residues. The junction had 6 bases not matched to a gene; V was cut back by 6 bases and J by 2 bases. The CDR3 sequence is CASKAAGVTDTQYF. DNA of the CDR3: TGCGCCAGCAAAGCCGCGGGGGTCACAGATACGCAGTATTTT.

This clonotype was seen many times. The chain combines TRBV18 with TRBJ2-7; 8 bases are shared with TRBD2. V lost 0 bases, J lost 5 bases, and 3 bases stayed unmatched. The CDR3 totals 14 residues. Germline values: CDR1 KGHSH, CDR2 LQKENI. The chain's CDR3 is CASSPPSGSDEQYF. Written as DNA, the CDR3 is TGTGCCAGCTCACCACCCAGCGGGAGCGACGAGCAGTACTTC.

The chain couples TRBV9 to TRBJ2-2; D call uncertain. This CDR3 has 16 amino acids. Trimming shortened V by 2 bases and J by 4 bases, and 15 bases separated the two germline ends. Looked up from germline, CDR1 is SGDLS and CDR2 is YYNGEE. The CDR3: CASSVSRSLVTGELFF. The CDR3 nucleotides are TGTGCCAGCAGCGTCTCTCGGTCCCTGGTCACCGGGGAGCTGTTTTTT.

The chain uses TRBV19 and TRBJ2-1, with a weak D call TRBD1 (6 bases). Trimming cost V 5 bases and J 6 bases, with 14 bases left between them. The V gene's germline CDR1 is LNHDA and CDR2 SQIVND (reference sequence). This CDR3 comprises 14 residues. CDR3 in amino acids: CASSRRDTGNEQFF. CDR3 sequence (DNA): TGTGCCAGTAGTCGCCGGGACACAGGCAATGAGCAGTTCTTC. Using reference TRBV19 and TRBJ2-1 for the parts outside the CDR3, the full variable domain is DGGITQSPKYLFRKEGQNVTLSCEQNLNHDAMYWYRQDPGQGLRLIYYSQIVNDFQKGDIAEGYSVSREKKESFPLTVTSAQKNPTAFYLCASSRRDTGNEQFFGPGTRLTVL.

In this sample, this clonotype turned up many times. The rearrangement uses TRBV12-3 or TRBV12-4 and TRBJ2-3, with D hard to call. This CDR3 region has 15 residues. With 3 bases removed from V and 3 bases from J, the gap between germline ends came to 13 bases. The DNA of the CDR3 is TGTGCCAGCAGTTTGTATAGGTTGCGAACAGATACGCAGTATTTT. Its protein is CASSLYRLRTDTQYF.

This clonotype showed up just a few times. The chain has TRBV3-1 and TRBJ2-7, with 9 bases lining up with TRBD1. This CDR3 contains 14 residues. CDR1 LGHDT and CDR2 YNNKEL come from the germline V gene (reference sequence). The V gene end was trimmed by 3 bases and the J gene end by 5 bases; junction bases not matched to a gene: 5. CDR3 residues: CASSHGTGRNEQYF. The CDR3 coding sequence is TGTGCCAGCAGCCACGGGACAGGGAGGAACGAGCAGTACTTC.

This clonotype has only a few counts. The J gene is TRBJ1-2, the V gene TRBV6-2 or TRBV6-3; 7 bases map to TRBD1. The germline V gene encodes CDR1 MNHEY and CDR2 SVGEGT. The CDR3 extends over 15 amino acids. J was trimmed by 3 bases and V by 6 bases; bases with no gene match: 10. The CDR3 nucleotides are TGTGCCAGCAGCCAGACAGGGTCTGGCGACTATGGCTACACCTTC. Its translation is CASSQTGSGDYGYTF.

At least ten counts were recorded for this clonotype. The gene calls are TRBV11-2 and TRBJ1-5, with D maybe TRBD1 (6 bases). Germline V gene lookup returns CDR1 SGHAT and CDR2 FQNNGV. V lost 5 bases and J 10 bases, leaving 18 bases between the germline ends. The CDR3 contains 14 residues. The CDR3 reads CASSTDRSSFPQHF. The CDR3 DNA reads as TGTGCCAGCAGCACCGACAGGTCATCTTTCCCCCAGCATTTT.

The CDR3 DNA reads TGTGCCAGCAGCCAGACAGGGATTTACACTGAAGCTTTCTTT. Its protein is CASSQTGIYTEAFF. This chain uses TRBV7-9 with TRBJ1-1; 7 bases are a match to TRBD1. Trimming took 5 bases from V and 3 from J; bases not matched to a gene: 6. Germline V gene data show CDR1 as SEHNR and CDR2 as FQNEAQ (reference sequence). This CDR3 comprises 14 residues. Together with reference TRBV7-9 and TRBJ1-1, the CDR3 gives the full variable domain: DTGVSQNPRHKITKRGQNVTFRCDPISEHNRLYWYRQTLGQGPEFLTYFQNEAQLEKSRLLSDRFSAERPKGSFSTLEIQRTEQGDSAMYLCASSQTGIYTEAFFGQGTRLTVV.

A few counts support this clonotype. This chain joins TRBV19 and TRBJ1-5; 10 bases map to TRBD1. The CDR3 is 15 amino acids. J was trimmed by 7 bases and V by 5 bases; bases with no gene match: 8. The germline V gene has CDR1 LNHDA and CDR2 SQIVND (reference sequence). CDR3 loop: CASSLGTGAYQPQHF. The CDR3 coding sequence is TGTGCCAGTAGTCTAGGGACAGGGGCGTACCAGCCCCAGCATTTT.

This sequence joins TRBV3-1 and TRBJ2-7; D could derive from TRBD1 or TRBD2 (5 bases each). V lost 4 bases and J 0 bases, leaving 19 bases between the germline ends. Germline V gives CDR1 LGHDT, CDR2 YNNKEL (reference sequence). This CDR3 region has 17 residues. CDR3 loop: CASSPHSGEGSSYEQYF. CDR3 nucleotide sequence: TGTGCCAGCAGCCCTCACTCAGGCGAGGGGTCCTCCTACGAGCAGTACTTC.